This T cell receptor beta chain was found in a study of long-term antiretroviral therapy in people with HIV. Run at survey level, the immunoSEQ assay was version v3.0. TCRdb keeps only in-frame clones here, not all; method: immunoSEQ multiplex PCR. Of 17,000 or so clones listed, approximately 80% are singletons. This clone has just a few counts. People in the study who had HIV all got their treatment in the United States. Germline-derived CDR1 and CDR2 are MNHEY and SMNVEV (reference sequence). This CDR3 has 13 amino acids. J was trimmed by 4 bases and V by 9 bases; bases with no gene match: 5. This sequence was found in a man aged 18 to 29 with HIV. The chain uses TRBV27 and TRBJ1-5; the match to TRBD1 covers 8 bases. The source material was unsorted PBMCs, sampled 0.3 years after starting antiretroviral therapy. This CDR3 is CASGTGLNQPQHF. The CDR3 DNA sequence: TGTGCCAGTGGGACAGGCCTTAATCAGCCCCAGCATTTT.